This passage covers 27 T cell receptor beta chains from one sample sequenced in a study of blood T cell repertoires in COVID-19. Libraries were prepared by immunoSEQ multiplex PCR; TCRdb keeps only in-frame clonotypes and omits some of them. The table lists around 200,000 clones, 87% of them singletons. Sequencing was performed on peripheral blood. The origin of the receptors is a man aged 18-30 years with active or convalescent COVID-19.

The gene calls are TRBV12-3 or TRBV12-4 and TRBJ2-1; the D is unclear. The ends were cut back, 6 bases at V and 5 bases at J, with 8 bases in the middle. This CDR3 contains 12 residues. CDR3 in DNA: TGTGCCAGCAGGGGCCTACACAATGAGCAGTTCTTC. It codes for CASRGLHNEQFF.

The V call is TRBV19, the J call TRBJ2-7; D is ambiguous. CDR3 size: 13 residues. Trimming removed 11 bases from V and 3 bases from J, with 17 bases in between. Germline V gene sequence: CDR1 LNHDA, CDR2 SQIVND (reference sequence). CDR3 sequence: CAPKPPGIYEQYV. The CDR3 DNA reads TGTGCCCCAAAACCCCCGGGTATCTACGAGCAGTACGTC.

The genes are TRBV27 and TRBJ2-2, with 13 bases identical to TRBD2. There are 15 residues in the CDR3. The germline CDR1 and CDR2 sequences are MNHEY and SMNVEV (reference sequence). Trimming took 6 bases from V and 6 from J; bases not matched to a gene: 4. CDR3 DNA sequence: TGTGCCAGCAGATCCGGACTAGCGGGAGCCGGGGAGCTGTTTTTT. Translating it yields CASRSGLAGAGELFF.

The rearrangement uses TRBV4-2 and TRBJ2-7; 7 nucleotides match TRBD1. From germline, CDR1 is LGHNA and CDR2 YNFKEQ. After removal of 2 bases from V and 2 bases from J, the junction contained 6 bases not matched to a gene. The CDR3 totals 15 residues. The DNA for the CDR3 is TGTGCCAGCAGCCAACCCGGGACAGAAGCCTACGAGCAGTACTTC. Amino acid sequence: CASSQPGTEAYEQYF.

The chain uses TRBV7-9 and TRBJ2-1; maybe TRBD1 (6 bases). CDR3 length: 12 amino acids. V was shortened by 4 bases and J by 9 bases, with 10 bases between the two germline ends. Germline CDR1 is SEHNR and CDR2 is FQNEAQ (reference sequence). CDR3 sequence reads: CASSSLQGEQFF. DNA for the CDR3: TGTGCCAGCAGCTCCTTACAGGGTGAGCAGTTCTTC.

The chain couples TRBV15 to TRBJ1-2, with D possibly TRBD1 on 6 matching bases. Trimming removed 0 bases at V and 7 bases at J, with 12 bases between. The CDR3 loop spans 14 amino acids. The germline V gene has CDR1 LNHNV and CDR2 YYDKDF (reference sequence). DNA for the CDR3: TGTGCCACCAGCAGAGATCGGGGGGCTATTGGCTACACCTTC. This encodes CATSRDRGAIGYTF.

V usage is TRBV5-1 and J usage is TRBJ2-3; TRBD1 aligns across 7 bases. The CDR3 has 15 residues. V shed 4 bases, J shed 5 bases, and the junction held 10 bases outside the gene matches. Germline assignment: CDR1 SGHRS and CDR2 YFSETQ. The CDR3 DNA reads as TGCGCCAGCAGCGAGGGACAGTCCTCCGTAGATACGCAGTATTTT. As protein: CASSEGQSSVDTQYF.

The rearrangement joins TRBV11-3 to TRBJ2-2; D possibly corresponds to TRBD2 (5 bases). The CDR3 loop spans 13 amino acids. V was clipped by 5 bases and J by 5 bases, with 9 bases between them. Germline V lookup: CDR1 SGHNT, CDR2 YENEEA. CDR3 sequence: CASSPRGTGELFF. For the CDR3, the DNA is TGTGCCAGCAGCCCCCGGGGAACCGGGGAGCTGTTTTTT.

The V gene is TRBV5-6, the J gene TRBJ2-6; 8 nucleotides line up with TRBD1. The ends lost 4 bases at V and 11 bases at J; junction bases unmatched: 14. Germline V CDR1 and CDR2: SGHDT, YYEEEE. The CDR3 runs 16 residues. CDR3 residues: CASSGTGTGFRYVLTF. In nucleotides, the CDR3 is TGTGCCAGCAGCGGCACCGGGACAGGTTTTAGGTACGTCCTGACTTTC. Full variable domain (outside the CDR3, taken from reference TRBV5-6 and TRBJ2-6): DAGVTQSPTHLIKTRGQQVTLRCSPKSGHDTVSWYQQALGQGPQFIFQYYEEEERQRGNFPDRFSGHQFPNYSSELNVNALLLGDSALYLCASSGTGTGFRYVLTFGAGSRLTVL.

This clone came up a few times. Here the CDR3 reads CASMRQGLGQPQHF. CDR3 bases: TGTGCCAGCATGAGGCAGGGACTAGGTCAGCCCCAGCATTTT. The V gene is TRBV2, the J gene TRBJ1-5; TRBD1 might be the D (5 bases). Trimming took off 7 bases at V and 6 bases at J, with 16 bases between the two ends. This CDR3 has 14 residues. Germline CDR1 and CDR2: SNHLY and FYNNEI.

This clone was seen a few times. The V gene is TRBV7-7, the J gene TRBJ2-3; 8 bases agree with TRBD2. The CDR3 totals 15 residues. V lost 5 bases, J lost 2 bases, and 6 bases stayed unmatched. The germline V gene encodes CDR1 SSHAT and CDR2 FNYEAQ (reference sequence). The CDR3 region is CASSPIAGPTDTQYF. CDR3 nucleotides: TGTGCCAGCAGCCCAATAGCGGGGCCCACAGATACGCAGTATTTT.

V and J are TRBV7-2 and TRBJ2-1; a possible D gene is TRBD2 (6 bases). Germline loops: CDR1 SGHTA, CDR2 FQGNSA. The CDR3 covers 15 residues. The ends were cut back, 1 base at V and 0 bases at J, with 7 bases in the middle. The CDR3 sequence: CASSLGGDSYNEQFF. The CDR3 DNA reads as TGTGCCAGCAGCTTAGGCGGGGACTCCTACAATGAGCAGTTCTTC.

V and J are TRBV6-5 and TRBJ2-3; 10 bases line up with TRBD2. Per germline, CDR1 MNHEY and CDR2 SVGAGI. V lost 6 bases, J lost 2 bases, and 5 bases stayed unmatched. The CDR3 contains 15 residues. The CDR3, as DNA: TGTGCCAGCAGGACTCTAGCGGGGGCCACAGATACGCAGTATTTT. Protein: CASRTLAGATDTQYF.

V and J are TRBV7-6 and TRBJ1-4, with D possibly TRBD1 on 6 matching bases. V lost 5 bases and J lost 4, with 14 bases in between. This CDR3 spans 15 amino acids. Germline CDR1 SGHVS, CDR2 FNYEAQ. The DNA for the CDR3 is TGTGCCAGCAGCCCCTACAGGGAGATTAATGAAAAACTGTTTTTT. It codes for CASSPYREINEKLFF.

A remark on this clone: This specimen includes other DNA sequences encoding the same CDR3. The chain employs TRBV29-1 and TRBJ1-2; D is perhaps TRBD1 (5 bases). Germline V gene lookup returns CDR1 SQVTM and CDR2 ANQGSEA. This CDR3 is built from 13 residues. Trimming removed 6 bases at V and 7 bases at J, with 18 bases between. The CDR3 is CSVDLRVTGGYTF. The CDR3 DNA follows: TGCAGCGTAGACCTCAGGGTTACGGGTGGCTACACCTTC.

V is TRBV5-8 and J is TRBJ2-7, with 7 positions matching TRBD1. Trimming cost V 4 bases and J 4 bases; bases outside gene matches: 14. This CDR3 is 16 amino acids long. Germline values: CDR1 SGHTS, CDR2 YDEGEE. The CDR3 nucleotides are TGTGCCAGCAGCCTACAACCACAGGGGACCTTTTACGAGCAGTACTTC. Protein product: CASSLQPQGTFYEQYF. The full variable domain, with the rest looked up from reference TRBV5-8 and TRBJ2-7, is EAGVTQSPTHLIKTRGQQATLRCSPISGHTSVYWYQQALGLGLQFLLWYDEGEERNRGNFPPRFSGRQFPNYSSELNVNALELEDSALYLCASSLQPQGTFYEQYFGPGTRLTVT.

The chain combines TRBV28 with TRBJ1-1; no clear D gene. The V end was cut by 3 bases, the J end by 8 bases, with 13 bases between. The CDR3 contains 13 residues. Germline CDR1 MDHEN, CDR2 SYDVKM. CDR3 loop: CASSLVEGREAFF. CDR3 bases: TGTGCCAGCAGTTTGGTCGAAGGGAGGGAAGCTTTCTTT.

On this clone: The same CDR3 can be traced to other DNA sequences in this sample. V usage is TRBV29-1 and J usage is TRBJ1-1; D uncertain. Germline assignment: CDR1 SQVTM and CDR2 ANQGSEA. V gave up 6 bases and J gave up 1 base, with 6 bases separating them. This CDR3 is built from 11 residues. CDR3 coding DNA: TGCAGCGTCCGGGGGAACACTGAAGCTTTCTTT. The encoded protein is CSVRGNTEAFF.

Here the CDR3 reads CAISESRQKRTDTQYF. The CDR3 bases are TGTGCCATCAGTGAGTCTAGACAGAAACGCACAGATACGCAGTATTTT. The gene calls are TRBV10-3 and TRBJ2-3; D perhaps matches TRBD1 (5 bases). This CDR3 region has 16 residues. Germline V gene lookup returns CDR1 ENHRY and CDR2 SYGVKD. With 0 bases removed from V and 1 base from J, the gap between germline ends came to 11 bases.

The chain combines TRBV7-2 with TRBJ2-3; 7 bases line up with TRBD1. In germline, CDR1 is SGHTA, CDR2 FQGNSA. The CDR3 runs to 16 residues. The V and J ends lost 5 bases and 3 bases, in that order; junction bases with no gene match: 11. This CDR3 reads CASSPTGVWRTDTQYF. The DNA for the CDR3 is TGTGCCAGCAGCCCCACAGGGGTTTGGAGGACAGATACGCAGTATTTT.

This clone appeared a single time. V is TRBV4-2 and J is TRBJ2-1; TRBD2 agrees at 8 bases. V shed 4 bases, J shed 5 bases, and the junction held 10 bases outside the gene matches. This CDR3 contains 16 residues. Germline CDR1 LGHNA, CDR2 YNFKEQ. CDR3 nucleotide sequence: TGTGCCAGCAGCCCGACTAGCGCCGTTTTAAACAATGAGCAGTTCTTC. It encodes CASSPTSAVLNNEQFF.

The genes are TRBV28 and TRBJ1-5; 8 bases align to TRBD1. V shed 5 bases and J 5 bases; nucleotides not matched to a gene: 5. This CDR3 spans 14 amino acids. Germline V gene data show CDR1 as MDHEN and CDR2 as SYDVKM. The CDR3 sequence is CASSQRQGYQPQHF. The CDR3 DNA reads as TGTGCCAGCAGTCAAAGACAGGGGTATCAGCCCCAGCATTTT.

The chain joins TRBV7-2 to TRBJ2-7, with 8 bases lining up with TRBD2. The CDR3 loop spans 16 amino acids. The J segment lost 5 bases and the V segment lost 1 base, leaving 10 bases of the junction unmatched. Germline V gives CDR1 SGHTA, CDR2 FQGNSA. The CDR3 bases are TGTGCCAGCAGCTTAGGTCTGGGACTAGTGGTTCACGAGCAGTACTTC. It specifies CASSLGLGLVVHEQYF.

The CDR3 DNA follows: TGTGCCAGCAGTCAACGGACAGAAACAACTAATGAAAAACTGTTTTTT. Translated: CASSQRTETTNEKLFF. The V and J genes are TRBV27 and TRBJ1-4, with D maybe TRBD1 (6 bases). The germline V gene has CDR1 MNHEY and CDR2 SMNVEV (reference sequence). This CDR3 is 16 amino acids long. The V end lost 5 bases, the J end lost 0 bases, and 13 bases lay between the germline ends.

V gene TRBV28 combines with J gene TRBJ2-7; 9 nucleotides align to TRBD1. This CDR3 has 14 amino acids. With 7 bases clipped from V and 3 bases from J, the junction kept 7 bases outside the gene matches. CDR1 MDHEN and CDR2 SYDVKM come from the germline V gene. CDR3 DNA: TGTGCCAGCACCCGGACAGGGGCGGTCTACGAGCAGTACGTC. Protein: CASTRTGAVYEQYV.

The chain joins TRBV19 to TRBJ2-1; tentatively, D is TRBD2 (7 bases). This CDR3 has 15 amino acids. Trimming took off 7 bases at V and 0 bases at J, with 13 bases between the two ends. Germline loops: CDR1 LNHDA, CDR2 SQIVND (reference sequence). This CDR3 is CASNGGALSYNEQFF. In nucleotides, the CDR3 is TGTGCCAGTAATGGGGGGGCCCTCTCCTACAATGAGCAGTTCTTC.

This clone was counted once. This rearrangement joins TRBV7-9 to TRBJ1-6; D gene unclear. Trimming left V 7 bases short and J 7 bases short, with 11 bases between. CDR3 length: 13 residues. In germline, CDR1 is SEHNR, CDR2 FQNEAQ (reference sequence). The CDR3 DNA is TGTGCCAGCACTAAGGAGGGAAATTCACCCCTCCACTTT. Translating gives CASTKEGNSPLHF.